These 3 T cell receptor beta chains came from one sample sequenced in a study of OX40 agonist ivuxolimab in advanced cancers. The data were produced by immunoSEQ multiplex PCR, yet TCRdb's version contains in-frame clones alone and is incomplete. In the table there are 60,000 or so clones, approximately 86% of which are singletons. The sequencing used CD4+ or CD8+ T cells sorted from blood, collected in a trial of the OX40 agonist ivuxolimab. Receptors originate from an adult with an advanced solid tumor such as melanoma, head and neck, liver or kidney cancer.

This clone is a singleton in its sample. This chain joins TRBV5-8 and TRBJ1-2; D might be TRBD1 (6 bases). Trimming removed 4 bases at V and 3 bases at J, with 22 bases between. Germline V gene data show CDR1 as SGHTS and CDR2 as YDEGEE. The CDR3 is 17 residues long. The DNA of the CDR3 is TGTGCCAGCAGCATGGGTGCCAGGGGCATGTTCCACTATGGCTACACCTTC. Protein: CASSMGARGMFHYGYTF. Full variable domain (rest looked up from reference TRBV5-8 and TRBJ1-2): EAGVTQSPTHLIKTRGQQATLRCSPISGHTSVYWYQQALGLGLQFLLWYDEGEERNRGNFPPRFSGRQFPNYSSELNVNALELEDSALYLCASSMGARGMFHYGYTFGSGTRLTVV.

The CDR3 region is CASSFDRGEILFTQYF. CDR3 in DNA: TGTGCCAGCAGCTTCGACAGGGGGGAGATTCTATTTACGCAGTATTTT. The gene calls are TRBV5-6 and TRBJ2-3, with TRBD1 matching 9 bases. The V segment lost 2 bases and the J segment 8 bases; nucleotides outside the gene matches: 12. The germline V gene encodes CDR1 SGHDT and CDR2 YYEEEE. The CDR3 spans 16 residues. Looking up the rest from reference TRBV5-6 and TRBJ2-3 gives the full variable domain: DAGVTQSPTHLIKTRGQQVTLRCSPKSGHDTVSWYQQALGQGPQFIFQYYEEEERQRGNFPDRFSGHQFPNYSSELNVNALLLGDSALYLCASSFDRGEILFTQYFGPGTRLTVL.

This chain joins TRBV2 and TRBJ2-7; no reliable D call. Trimming stripped 6 bases from V and 5 bases from J, with 8 bases between. The CDR3 is 11 amino acids. Germline CDR1 SNHLY, CDR2 FYNNEI. In DNA form, the CDR3 reads TGTGCCAGCAGGGCCTTTAACGAGCAGTACTTC. Encoded protein: CASRAFNEQYF.